The subject of this entry is one T cell receptor (beta chain). Its antigen remains unknown. The CDR3 has 14 residues. Germline V gene lookup returns CDR1 WSHSY and CDR2 SAAADI. V dropped 6 bases and J dropped 6 bases, with 14 bases sitting between them. The data belong to a study of cytomegalovirus exposure and HLA in healthy donors. Background on the study: HLA-typed donors were the source of roughly 85 million unique TCRs held in an early data release.

The PCR made use of 60 Vbeta and 13 Jbeta primers. The protocol was immunoSEQ multiplex PCR, while the TCRdb copy is restricted to in-frame clones and leaves out a portion. The sample shows 170,000 or so clones, almost 85% of them seen only once. Overall study findings and caveats: As confirmed in vitro, a few CMV-associated chains were specific for CMV antigens.

The source is a girl aged 10-17 years in good health and CMV-seropositive. The sample consisted of PBMCs. V is TRBV10-2 and J is TRBJ2-2, with a weak D call TRBD2 (5 bases). CDR3: CASRRVLAAGELFF. The DNA for the CDR3 is TGCGCCAGCAGGAGGGTACTGGCGGCCGGGGAGCTGTTTTTT.